This record concerns one T cell receptor beta chain sequence. Its antigen is not known. The sample belongs to a study of cytomegalovirus exposure and HLA in healthy donors. Study conclusions and caveats: Researchers catalogued approximately 170 TCR beta chains as cytomegalovirus-associated. For presence/absence analyses, sequencing depth was assumed to be roughly uniform across donors. Sequencing artifact likely explains a cluster of highly shared sequence variants.

Unmatched junction bases numbered 4, after V lost 4 bases and J lost 3 bases. Germline V gene sequence: CDR1 SGDLS, CDR2 YYNGEE. The CDR3 contains 15 residues. Primers: 60 Vbeta forward and 13 Jbeta reverse. The data were produced by immunoSEQ multiplex PCR, yet TCRdb's version contains in-frame clones alone and is incomplete. The data hold 90,000 to 140,000 clones, with 77% observed a single time. Sequences were obtained from PBMCs. The chain combines TRBV9 with TRBJ1-6; 7 bases are shared with TRBD1. The sequence was collected from a woman in her forties in good health and CMV-seropositive. In DNA form, the CDR3 reads TGTGCCAGCAGCCAGCAGGGGGGCTATAATTCACCCCTCCACTTT. It encodes CASSQQGGYNSPLHF.